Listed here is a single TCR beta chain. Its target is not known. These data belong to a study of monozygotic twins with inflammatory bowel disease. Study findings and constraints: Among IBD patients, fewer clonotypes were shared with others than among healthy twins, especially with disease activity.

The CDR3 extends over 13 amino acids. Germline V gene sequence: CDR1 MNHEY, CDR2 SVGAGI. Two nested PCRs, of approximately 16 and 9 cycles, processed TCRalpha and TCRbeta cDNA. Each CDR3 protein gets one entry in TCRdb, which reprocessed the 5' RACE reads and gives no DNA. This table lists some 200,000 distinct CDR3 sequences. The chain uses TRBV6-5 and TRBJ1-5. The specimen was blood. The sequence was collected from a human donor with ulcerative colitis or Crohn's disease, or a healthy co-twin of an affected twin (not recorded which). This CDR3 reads CASSTISNQPQHF.